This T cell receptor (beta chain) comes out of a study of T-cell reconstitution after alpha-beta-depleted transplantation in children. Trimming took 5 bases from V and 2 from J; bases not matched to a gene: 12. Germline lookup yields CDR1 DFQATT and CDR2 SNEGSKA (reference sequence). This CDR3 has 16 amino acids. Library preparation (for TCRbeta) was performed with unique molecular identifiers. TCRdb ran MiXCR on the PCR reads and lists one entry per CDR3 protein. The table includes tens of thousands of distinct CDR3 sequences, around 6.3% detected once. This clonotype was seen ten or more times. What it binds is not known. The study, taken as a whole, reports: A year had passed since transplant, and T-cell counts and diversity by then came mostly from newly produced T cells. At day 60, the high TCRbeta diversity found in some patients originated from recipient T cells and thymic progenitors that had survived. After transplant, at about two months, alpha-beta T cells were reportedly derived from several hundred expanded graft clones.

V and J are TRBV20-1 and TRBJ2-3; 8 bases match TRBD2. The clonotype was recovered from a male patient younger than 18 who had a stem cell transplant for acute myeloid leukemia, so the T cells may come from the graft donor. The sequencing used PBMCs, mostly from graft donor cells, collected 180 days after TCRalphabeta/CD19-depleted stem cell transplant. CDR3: CSAGPPLADYTDTQYF. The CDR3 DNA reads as TGCAGTGCTGGACCGCCACTAGCGGACTACACAGATACGCAGTATTTT.